The 24 T cell receptor beta chains listed next were all sequenced from one sample in a study of regulatory T cells in long-lasting Graves disease. HTBI primers from iRepertoire and Arm-PCR of CDR3 regions yielded the TCR beta libraries. TCRdb reanalysed the multiplex PCR reads using MiXCR and keeps one entry per CDR3 protein. This sample carries approximately 290,000 distinct CDR3 sequences, 20% to 25% of them seen once, and the ten largest clones take 56%. Time point here: persistent/refractory GD, antithyroid drugs over 5 years with positive TRAb. Preparation of the TCR library used RNA extracted from PBMCs. The sample was peripheral blood mononuclear cells (PBMCs), taken when the disease was refractory, from a patient treated with antithyroid drugs. These receptors all come from a female donor with Graves disease.

The sample holds a few counts of this clonotype. This chain links TRBV28 with TRBJ2-5; TRBD1 might be the D (5 bases). Germline assignment: CDR1 MDHEN and CDR2 SYDVKM. V lost 5 bases and J 2 bases, leaving 15 bases between the germline ends. There are 15 residues in the CDR3. In nucleotides, the CDR3 is TGTGCCAGCAGTCCCCTGGGGCAGAGACAAGAGACCCAGTACTTC. Translation: CASSPLGQRQETQYF. Full variable domain (rest looked up from reference TRBV28 and TRBJ2-5): DVKVTQSSRYLVKRTGEKVFLECVQDMDHENMFWYRQDPGLGLRLIYFSYDVKMKEKGDIPEGYSVSREKKERFSLILESASTNQTSMYLCASSPLGQRQETQYFGPGTRLLVL.

This clonotype was seen ten or more times. V usage is TRBV7-9 and J usage is TRBJ2-5; D is undetermined. Trimming stripped 1 base from V and 1 base from J, with 7 bases between. The germline CDR1 and CDR2 sequences are SEHNR and FQNEAQ (reference sequence). The CDR3 sequence is 14 residues long. This chain's CDR3 is CASSLVGFQETQYF. CDR3 DNA: TGTGCCAGCAGCTTAGTGGGCTTCCAAGAGACCCAGTACTTC.

The V gene is TRBV28, the J gene TRBJ2-1; 10 bases align to TRBD2. Germline V gene sequence: CDR1 MDHEN, CDR2 SYDVKM. This CDR3 has 16 residues. J gave up 9 bases and V 0 bases, and 8 bases lay outside the gene matches. Here the CDR3 DNA reads TGTGCCAGCAGTTTATGGGCTAGCGGGAGTCAAAGTGAGCAGTTCTTC. Protein: CASSLWASGSQSEQFF.

The chain joins TRBV27 to TRBJ1-1; no firm D call. The CDR3 extends over 13 amino acids. Germline CDR1 MNHEY, CDR2 SMNVEV (reference sequence). V dropped 2 bases and J dropped 4 bases, with 8 bases sitting between them. The DNA for the CDR3 is TGTGCCAGCAGTTTAGATCGGTCCACTGAAGCTTTCTTT. The encoded protein is CASSLDRSTEAFF.

This clonotype was picked up many times. J is TRBJ2-5 and V is TRBV28; D might be TRBD2 (5 bases). The CDR3 is 17 residues long. Trimming removed 4 bases at V and 3 bases at J, with 21 bases between. CDR1 is MDHEN and CDR2 is SYDVKM in the germline V gene. This CDR3 is CASSSPTGGSHKETQYF. The CDR3 region has the DNA TGTGCCAGCAGTTCGCCGACCGGCGGGTCGCATAAAGAGACCCAGTACTTC.

This clonotype was detected many times. The chain recombines TRBV20-1 with TRBJ2-5; D might be TRBD1 (5 bases). V lost 5 bases, J lost 2 bases, and 12 bases lay in between. The CDR3 runs 13 residues. CDR1 DFQATT and CDR2 SNEGSKA come from the germline V gene (reference sequence). This CDR3 is CSAALDTQETQYF. The CDR3 nucleotides read TGCAGTGCTGCCTTGGACACACAAGAGACCCAGTACTTC.

The chain combines TRBV4-1 with TRBJ1-2; no firm D call. Deletions cut 1 base from V and 0 bases from J, with 12 bases between. The germline V gene has CDR1 MGHRA and CDR2 YSYEKL. CDR3 size: 16 residues. The chain's CDR3 is CASSQGFGRANYGYTF. DNA of the CDR3: TGCGCCAGCAGCCAAGGGTTTGGTCGAGCTAACTATGGCTACACCTTC.

This clonotype was found many times. The chain joins TRBV6-2 or TRBV6-3 to TRBJ1-1; a possible D gene is TRBD1 (6 bases). This CDR3 contains 14 residues. From germline, CDR1 is MNHEY and CDR2 SVGEGT. V lost 4 bases and J lost 0, with 9 bases in between. CDR3 nucleotide sequence: TGTGCCAGCAGTTCAACAGGGTTGAACACTGAAGCTTTCTTT. Residues: CASSSTGLNTEAFF.

This clonotype was found many times. This sequence joins TRBV2 and TRBJ1-2; perhaps TRBD1 as D (6 bases). The V end lost 3 bases, the J end lost 8 bases, and 10 bases lay between the germline ends. The CDR3 extends over 12 amino acids. The V gene's germline CDR1 is SNHLY and CDR2 FYNNEI. The CDR3 loop is CASSDPGAGYTF. CDR3 DNA: TGTGCCAGCAGTGATCCAGGGGCGGGCTACACCTTC.

The chain is built from TRBV7-3 and TRBJ2-5, with unresolved D. V lost 1 base, J lost 3 bases, and 6 bases lay in between. Germline CDR1 reads SGHTA; CDR2 reads FQGTGA. The CDR3 extends over 13 amino acids. DNA for the CDR3: TGTGCCAGCAGCTTAAGCACCAAAGAGACCCAGTACTTC. As protein: CASSLSTKETQYF.

Worth noting for this clonotype: Here the CDR3 omits its conserved ending phenylalanine or tryptophan, so a read error is the likely source. The genes are TRBV12-3 or TRBV12-4 and TRBJ2-7; TRBD1 matches at 7 bases. The CDR3 is made up of 15 amino acids. V was clipped by 6 bases and J by 1 base; unmatched bases: 9. CDR3: CASSVQGQRSYEQYL. The CDR3 nucleotides are TGTGCCAGCAGCGTACAGGGACAGCGATCCTACGAGCAGTACCTC.

Ten or more counts support this clonotype. Written as DNA, the CDR3 is TGTGCCAGCAGTCCATGGCAGAACACCGGGGAGCTGTTTTTT. Translating gives CASSPWQNTGELFF. The chain recombines TRBV28 with TRBJ2-2; D unresolved. The V gene's germline CDR1 is MDHEN and CDR2 SYDVKM. The CDR3 contains 14 residues. Trimming stripped 5 bases from V and 1 base from J, with 8 bases between.

The V gene is TRBV5-1, the J gene TRBJ2-7; D unresolved. V was clipped by 0 bases and J by 1 base, with 8 bases between them. The CDR3 runs 14 residues. Germline V CDR1 and CDR2: SGHRS, YFSETQ. The CDR3 DNA follows: TGCGCCAGCAGCTTGGTTCCGGGTTCCTACGAGCAGTACTTC. It encodes CASSLVPGSYEQYF.

The V call is TRBV5-1, the J call TRBJ2-5; D ambiguous. Trimming took off 4 bases at V and 1 base at J, with 17 bases between the two ends. The CDR3 extends over 16 amino acids. The germline CDR1 and CDR2 sequences are SGHRS and YFSETQ. The CDR3 DNA sequence: TGCGCCAGCAGCCCCAACACAGCCGACCTCCAAGAGACCCAGTACTTC. Its translation is CASSPNTADLQETQYF.

In its sample, this clonotype was seen once. CDR3 sequence: CASSQDTSLGAEAFF. The CDR3 DNA reads TGCGCCAGCAGCCAAGATACCTCCTTAGGCGCTGAAGCTTTCTTT. The V gene is TRBV4-1, the J gene TRBJ1-1; D not resolved. Germline V gives CDR1 MGHRA, CDR2 YSYEKL. This CDR3 has 15 residues. The V end lost 0 bases, the J end lost 6 bases, and 14 bases lay between the germline ends.

This clonotype was detected many times. V usage is TRBV16 and J usage is TRBJ2-7; D is possibly TRBD2 (6 bases). The CDR3 has 15 residues. CDR1 KGHSY and CDR2 FQNENV come from the germline V gene. With 1 base removed from V and 4 bases from J, the gap between germline ends came to 14 bases. The CDR3 nucleotides are TGTGCCAGCAGCCAATTTTCGGGGGTTGAGTACGAGCAGTACTTC. It specifies CASSQFSGVEYEQYF.

This clonotype has at least ten counts. The chain links TRBV29-1 to TRBJ2-5, with D perhaps matching TRBD1 (5 bases). From germline, CDR1 is SQVTM and CDR2 ANQGSEA. V was clipped by 6 bases and J by 2 bases, with 13 bases between them. This CDR3 is 13 amino acids long. For the CDR3, the DNA is TGCAGCGTCCCCGGACACTTTCAAGAGACCCAGTACTTC. This gives the protein CSVPGHFQETQYF.

The chain employs TRBV7-2 and TRBJ2-1, with 14 positions matching TRBD2. The CDR3 extends over 15 amino acids. With 5 bases clipped from V and 8 bases from J, the junction kept 5 bases outside the gene matches. CDR1 and CDR2 (germline): SGHTA, FQGNSA. The CDR3 sequence is CASSEGLAGVYEQFF. The DNA of the CDR3 is TGTGCCAGCAGCGAGGGACTAGCGGGAGTCTATGAGCAGTTCTTC.

This clonotype has ten or more counts. This chain links TRBV3-1 with TRBJ1-2; the D is unclear. V lost 0 bases, J lost 4 bases, and 9 bases lay in between. The CDR3 spans 14 residues. Germline V gene sequence: CDR1 LGHDT, CDR2 YNNKEL (reference sequence). This CDR3 reads CASSQELRGYGYTF. CDR3 in DNA: TGTGCCAGCAGCCAAGAACTCCGGGGCTATGGCTACACCTTC. The variable domain in full, completed from reference TRBV3-1 and TRBJ1-2, reads DTAVSQTPKYLVTQMGNDKSIKCEQNLGHDTMYWYKQDSKKFLKIMFSYNNKELIINETVPNRFSPKSPDKAHLNLHINSLELGDSAVYFCASSQELRGYGYTFGSGTRLTVV.

This chain uses TRBV18 with TRBJ1-1; D call uncertain. Looked up from germline, CDR1 is KGHSH and CDR2 is LQKENI. V was trimmed by 3 bases and J by 5 bases, leaving 16 bases between them. The CDR3 is 15 residues long. This chain's CDR3 is CASSPGGATRTEAFF. The CDR3 DNA follows: TGTGCCAGCTCACCCGGCGGCGCAACGAGGACTGAAGCTTTCTTT.

This clonotype has a handful of counts. The chain employs TRBV6-2 or TRBV6-3 and TRBJ1-6, with TRBD1 matching 7 bases. This CDR3 is built from 13 residues. Germline CDR1 MNHEY, CDR2 SVGEGT. The V gene end was trimmed by 7 bases and the J gene end by 9 bases; junction bases not matched to a gene: 6. The CDR3 is CASKTGRGSPLHF. CDR3 nucleotide sequence: TGTGCCAGCAAGACAGGGAGAGGTTCACCCCTCCACTTT.

This clonotype was recorded once. This chain uses TRBV12-3 or TRBV12-4 with TRBJ2-2; the match to TRBD1 covers 8 bases. This CDR3 contains 15 residues. J was trimmed by 6 bases and V by 6 bases; bases with no gene match: 9. CDR3 in DNA: TGTGCCAGCAGCACCGGACAGGGAGCGGCCGGGGAGCTGTTTTTT. Its translation: CASSTGQGAAGELFF.

This clonotype was seen at least ten times. The chain combines TRBV28 with TRBJ2-5; no clear D. This CDR3 region has 15 residues. Germline V lookup: CDR1 MDHEN, CDR2 SYDVKM. The V end lost 3 bases, the J end lost 2 bases, and 13 bases lay between the germline ends. Here the CDR3 reads CASSLGSKVQETQYF. The CDR3 coding sequence is TGTGCCAGCAGTTTGGGGTCAAAGGTTCAAGAGACCCAGTACTTC. The full variable domain, rest sourced from reference TRBV28 and TRBJ2-5, is DVKVTQSSRYLVKRTGEKVFLECVQDMDHENMFWYRQDPGLGLRLIYFSYDVKMKEKGDIPEGYSVSREKKERFSLILESASTNQTSMYLCASSLGSKVQETQYFGPGTRLLVL.

This clonotype was observed a few times. The chain recombines TRBV28 with TRBJ2-1; D is unresolved. Germline assignment: CDR1 MDHEN and CDR2 SYDVKM. Trimming took off 2 bases at V and 6 bases at J, with 8 bases between the two ends. This CDR3 contains 13 residues. CDR3 in amino acids: CASSLQLANEQFF. The CDR3 coding sequence is TGTGCCAGCAGTTTACAGCTTGCCAATGAGCAGTTCTTC.